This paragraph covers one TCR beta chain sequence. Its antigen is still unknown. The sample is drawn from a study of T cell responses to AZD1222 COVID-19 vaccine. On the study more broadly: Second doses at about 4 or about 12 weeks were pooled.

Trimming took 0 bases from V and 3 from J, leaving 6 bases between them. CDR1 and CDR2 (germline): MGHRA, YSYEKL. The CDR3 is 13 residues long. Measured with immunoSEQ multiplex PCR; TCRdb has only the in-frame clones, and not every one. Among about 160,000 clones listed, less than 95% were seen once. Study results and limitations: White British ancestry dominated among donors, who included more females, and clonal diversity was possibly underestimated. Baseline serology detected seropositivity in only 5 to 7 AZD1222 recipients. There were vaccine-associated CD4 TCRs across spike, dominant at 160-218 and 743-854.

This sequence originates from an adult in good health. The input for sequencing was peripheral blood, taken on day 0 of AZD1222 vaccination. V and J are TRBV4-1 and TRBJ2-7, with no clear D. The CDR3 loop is CASSQDLDYEQYF. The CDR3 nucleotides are TGCGCCAGCAGCCAAGATCTAGACTACGAGCAGTACTTC.